These 9 T cell receptor beta chains originate from one sample sequenced in a study of cytomegalovirus exposure and HLA in healthy donors. The PCR used 60 Vbeta and 13 Jbeta primers. Here immunoSEQ multiplex PCR was the method, and the copy in TCRdb shows in-frame clones only, minus some. The repertoire holds about 140,000 clones, with roughly 79% as singletons. What was sequenced was PBMCs. The receptors derive from a woman in her thirties or forties in good health and CMV-seronegative.

The chain recombines TRBV4-1 with TRBJ2-3, with 13 nucleotides matching TRBD2. There are 17 residues in the CDR3. Germline V gene data show CDR1 as MGHRA and CDR2 as YSYEKL. The ends lost 0 bases at V and 4 bases at J; junction bases unmatched: 4. The CDR3 DNA sequence: TGCGCCAGCAGCCAAGATGGGACTAGCGGGGAGGCAGATACGCAGTATTTT. This codes for CASSQDGTSGEADTQYF.

The chain employs TRBV7-3 and TRBJ2-4; 10 nucleotides match TRBD2. CDR1 and CDR2 (germline): SGHTA, FQGTGA. Unmatched junction bases numbered 6, after V lost 5 bases and J lost 5 bases. This CDR3 contains 15 residues. This CDR3 is CASSLQREGQNIQYF. Written as DNA, the CDR3 is TGTGCCAGCAGCCTCCAGCGGGAGGGCCAAAACATTCAGTACTTC.

The chain is built from TRBV27 and TRBJ2-7; 12 bases line up with TRBD2. The trim removed 4 bases at V and 6 bases at J, leaving 7 bases unmatched. The CDR3 loop spans 15 amino acids. Per germline, CDR1 MNHEY and CDR2 SMNVEV (reference sequence). The DNA of the CDR3 is TGTGCCAGCAGTTCGGGACTAGCGGGCAAAGTCGAGCAGTACTTC. It translates to CASSSGLAGKVEQYF.

The chain is built from TRBV7-9 and TRBJ1-2; 7 positions agree with TRBD1. Unmatched junction bases numbered 11, after V lost 5 bases and J lost 8 bases. The CDR3 has 14 amino acids. Germline lookup yields CDR1 SEHNR and CDR2 FQNEAQ (reference sequence). The CDR3 sequence: CASSPRGQFPGYTF. The CDR3 bases are TGTGCCAGCAGCCCACGGGGACAGTTCCCCGGCTACACCTTC.

This chain joins TRBV19 and TRBJ2-7, with D maybe TRBD1 (5 bases). Between the trimmed V and J ends, which lost 0 bases and 2 bases, there was a span of 17 bases. The germline V gene has CDR1 LNHDA and CDR2 SQIVND (reference sequence). The CDR3 runs 17 residues. CDR3 loop: CASSIDPLDSYTYEQYF. CDR3 sequence (DNA): TGTGCCAGTAGTATAGATCCCCTCGACAGTTATACCTACGAGCAGTACTTC.

The V gene is TRBV5-4, the J gene TRBJ2-2; tentatively, D is TRBD1 (5 bases). This CDR3 spans 14 amino acids. The V end lost 1 base, the J end lost 5 bases, and 9 bases lay between the germline ends. CDR1 and CDR2 (germline): SGHNT, YYREEE (reference sequence). Written as DNA, the CDR3 is TGTGCCAGCAGCTTGTGGGGCGGTACCGGGGAGCTGTTTTTT. Its protein is CASSLWGGTGELFF. Combining the CDR3 with reference TRBV5-4 and TRBJ2-2 gives the whole variable domain ETGVTQSPTHLIKTRGQQVTLRCSSQSGHNTVSWYQQALGQGPQFIFQYYREEENGRGNFPPRFSGLQFPNYSSELNVNALELDDSALYLCASSLWGGTGELFFGEGSRLTVL.

V gene TRBV4-3 combines with J gene TRBJ2-1; TRBD2 agrees at 9 bases. This CDR3 contains 15 residues. Looked up from germline, CDR1 is LGHNA and CDR2 is YSLEER. Trimming removed 0 bases from V and 6 bases from J; junction bases left unmatched: 3. The CDR3 coding sequence is TGCGCCAGCAGCCAAGAGGGACTAGCTATCAATGAGCAGTTCTTC. Protein product: CASSQEGLAINEQFF.

The sample holds one count of this clone. The CDR3, as DNA: TGTGCCAGCAGAAACGCGGCTAGTAACGAGCAGTACTTC. It yields the protein CASRNAASNEQYF. V usage is TRBV6-5 and J usage is TRBJ2-7; D is unclear. The CDR3 length is 13 residues. The V and J ends lost 6 bases and 5 bases respectively, with 14 bases between them. Germline V gene sequence: CDR1 MNHEY, CDR2 SVGAGI.

This clone appeared a few times. The rearrangement uses TRBV6-1 and TRBJ1-4; no definite D call. Germline-derived CDR1 and CDR2 are MNHNS and SASEGT. V lost 2 bases and J lost 6, with 10 bases in between. There are 14 residues in the CDR3. The CDR3 nucleotides read TGTGCCAGCAGTGAATCGGGGTCTGATGAAAAACTGTTTTTT. Its protein product is CASSESGSDEKLFF.